The sequence of this TCR beta chain was determined in a study of blood T cells in healthy people across ages. Study outcomes and limitations: Across samples, TCR beta diversity tracked strongly with naive T cell percentage. Diversity of TCR beta per million T cells declined in a roughly linear way with age. The long-lived group displayed more naive CD4+ cells, plus higher diversity, than the aged donors did.

Next came a second PCR, run for about 6 to 12 cycles, which used a sample-barcoded 5' primer along with a J-beta primer mix. TCRdb re-derived calls from the 5' RACE reads in MiXCR, one entry per CDR3 protein. Here the sample spans about 1.1 million distinct CDR3 sequences, around two fifths being singletons. In this sample, this clonotype turned up a few times. The antigen remains undetermined. The CDR3 has 15 amino acids. Germline CDR1 and CDR2: SNHLY and FYNNEI. The V end was cut by 2 bases, the J end by 5 bases, with 15 bases between. The chain couples TRBV2 to TRBJ1-1, with D unclear. Sequenced sample: blood. This sequence originates from a man aged 18 to 30 in good health. Here the CDR3 DNA reads TGTGCCAGCAGTGAAAGCCCGAGGATGGGGACTGAAGCTTTCTTT. Its protein is CASSESPRMGTEAFF.